Included here is one TCR beta chain sequence, with context. Its target is unknown. Unique molecular identifier tags were affixed to discrete cDNA molecules. TCRdb fed the 5' RACE reads into MiXCR, producing one record per CDR3 protein. There are approximately 73,000 distinct CDR3 sequences in the sample; approximately 10% occur only once, and 4.7% lies in the top ten. The sample belongs to a study of early T cells in non-severe SARS-CoV-2 infection. The wider study: The study sequenced bulk RNA from unsorted whole blood, with chains unpaired. General study results and limits: Database matching using VDJdb favored anti-spike CD8 responses, with private and CD4 specificities left missing.

The CDR3 spans 15 residues. Germline-derived CDR1 and CDR2 are SGHRS and YFSETQ. V gave up 1 base and J gave up 4 bases, with 11 bases separating them. Sequencing was carried out using whole blood. J is TRBJ2-2 and V is TRBV5-1; D tentatively fits TRBD1 or TRBD2 (5 bases each). The receptor was derived from an adult who was a healthcare worker with PCR-confirmed SARS-CoV-2 infection or an uninfected control (not recorded which). CDR3 amino acids: CASSLREQGTGELFF. In nucleotides, the CDR3 is TGCGCCAGCAGCTTGAGGGAGCAGGGCACCGGGGAGCTGTTTTTT.